The 24 T cell receptor beta chains presented below share a single source sample, sequenced in a study of OX40 agonist ivuxolimab in advanced cancers. Using immunoSEQ multiplex PCR, the repertoire was profiled, and TCRdb retains in-frame clones only, with some absent. The table has 20,000 to 30,000 clones, about 87% seen once; the top ten hold roughly 30%. Source: CD4+ or CD8+ T cells sorted from blood, taken in a trial of the OX40 agonist ivuxolimab. The receptor set was obtained from an adult with an advanced solid tumor such as melanoma, head and neck, liver or kidney cancer.

The chain combines TRBV6-5 with TRBJ1-6, with D tentatively TRBD1 (5 bases). The CDR3 is 14 amino acids. Between the trimmed V and J ends, which lost 10 bases and 5 bases, there was a span of 15 bases. Germline values: CDR1 MNHEY, CDR2 SVGAGI. The CDR3 protein is CATTGGVDNSPLHF. CDR3 nucleotide sequence: TGTGCCACCACGGGAGGGGTTGATAATTCACCCCTCCACTTT.

There are a few counts of this clone. The V and J genes are TRBV2 and TRBJ1-5; TRBD1 might be the D (6 bases). V was shortened by 4 bases and J by 7 bases, with 11 bases between the two germline ends. The CDR3 is 13 amino acids. Germline V gene lookup returns CDR1 SNHLY and CDR2 FYNNEI. The CDR3 coding sequence is TGTGCCAGCAGTGTCAGGGGAAGGCAGCCCCAGCATTTT. It yields the protein CASSVRGRQPQHF. The whole variable domain, filled in from reference TRBV2 and TRBJ1-5, reads EPEVTQTPSHQVTQMGQEVILRCVPISNHLYFYWYRQILGQKVEFLVSFYNNEISEKSEIFDDQFSVERPDGSNFTLKIRSTKLEDSAMYFCASSVRGRQPQHFGDGTRLSIL.

The chain couples TRBV19 to TRBJ1-2; no reliable D call. The CDR3 extends over 13 amino acids. V was cut by 7 bases and J by 8 bases, with 17 bases left in between. CDR1 and CDR2 from the germline V gene are LNHDA and SQIVND (reference sequence). In DNA, the CDR3 is TGTGCCAGTAACCTAGAGAGCCAAGGGGGCTACACCTTC. It translates to CASNLESQGGYTF.

This clone occurred a few times. The V call is TRBV4-1, the J call TRBJ1-1; 7 positions match TRBD1. The CDR3 runs 15 residues. Germline V gene sequence: CDR1 MGHRA, CDR2 YSYEKL. V gave up 2 bases and J gave up 5 bases; unmatched junction bases: 8. CDR3 bases: TGCGCCAGCAGCCAAAGTTGGAGGGGGCGGACTGAAGCTTTCTTT. It translates to CASSQSWRGRTEAFF.

The chain employs TRBV5-1 and TRBJ1-2; weak D call: TRBD1 (6 bases). V lost 2 bases and J 6 bases, leaving 17 bases between the germline ends. This CDR3 contains 15 residues. Germline V CDR1 and CDR2: SGHRS, YFSETQ. The CDR3 sequence is CASSFGGGSMNGYTF. The CDR3 region has the DNA TGCGCCAGCAGCTTTGGAGGGGGATCGATGAATGGCTACACCTTC.

The chain carries TRBV30 and TRBJ1-2; perhaps TRBD1 as D (6 bases). The CDR3 spans 13 residues. The V gene's germline CDR1 is GTSNPN and CDR2 SVGIG (reference sequence). V lost 5 bases to trimming and J lost 1 base, with 11 bases between them. CDR3 coding DNA: TGTGCCTGGGCTGACAGGCTTAACTATGGCTACACCTTC. Its protein is CAWADRLNYGYTF. Full variable domain (remainder filled in from reference TRBV30 and TRBJ1-2): SQTIHQWPATLVQPVGSPLSLECTVEGTSNPNLYWYRQAAGRGLQLLFYSVGIGQISSEVPQNLSASRPQDRQFILSSKKLLLSDSGFYLCAWADRLNYGYTFGSGTRLTVV.

The gene calls are TRBV27 and TRBJ1-5; possibly TRBD1 for D (5 bases). Trimming removed 2 bases from V and 5 bases from J, with 28 bases in between. The germline V gene has CDR1 MNHEY and CDR2 SMNVEV (reference sequence). The CDR3 sequence is 20 residues long. This chain's CDR3 is CASSLTRSLGGGTGDQPQHF. CDR3 DNA sequence: TGTGCCAGCAGTTTAACACGAAGTTTGGGTGGCGGGACGGGGGATCAGCCCCAGCATTTT.

The J gene is TRBJ1-1, the V gene TRBV28; D is undetermined. Trimming cost V 5 bases and J 1 base, with 14 bases left between them. Germline CDR1 reads MDHEN; CDR2 reads SYDVKM. The CDR3 is 15 amino acids. The CDR3 here is CASSPPGRKNTEAFF. The CDR3 region has the DNA TGTGCCAGCAGTCCCCCAGGCAGGAAGAACACTGAAGCTTTCTTT.

This chain uses TRBV11-3 with TRBJ2-3; D possibly corresponds to TRBD2 (6 bases). CDR1 and CDR2 (germline): SGHNT, YENEEA. The V end was cut by 2 bases, the J end by 1 base, with 10 bases between. The CDR3 is 15 amino acids. This CDR3 is CASSLRAGRTDTQYF. The CDR3 nucleotides read TGTGCCAGCAGCTTAAGGGCGGGGCGCACAGATACGCAGTATTTT.

In this sample, this clone turned up once. V is TRBV9 and J is TRBJ1-2; TRBD1 agrees at 8 bases. Germline-derived CDR1 and CDR2 are SGDLS and YYNGEE. This CDR3 has 18 amino acids. V shed 4 bases and J 4 bases; nucleotides not matched to a gene: 18. In DNA, the CDR3 is TGTGCCAGCAGCCTCGGAATAGGACAGGGAGGTGTGGGCTATGGCTACACCTTC. It codes for CASSLGIGQGGVGYGYTF.

The CDR3 DNA follows: TGTGCCAGCAGCGTAAGCTCTTTGGATCCCGGGACAGCCTTCGACGAGCAGTACTTC. It yields the protein CASSVSSLDPGTAFDEQYF. V is TRBV9 and J is TRBJ2-7; 7 positions agree with TRBD1. The CDR3 has 19 residues. V lost 1 base and J lost 5; bases outside the gene matches: 21. Germline-derived CDR1 and CDR2 are SGDLS and YYNGEE.

The J gene is TRBJ2-5, the V gene TRBV5-1; no clear D. Germline V gene data show CDR1 as SGHRS and CDR2 as YFSETQ. The CDR3 consists of 16 residues. The V gene lost 0 bases and the J gene lost 1 base, with 13 bases spanning the gap. The CDR3 nucleotides read TGCGCCAGCAGCTTGGGGGGATGGACCGGCCAAGAGACCCAGTACTTC. Its protein is CASSLGGWTGQETQYF.

The rearrangement uses TRBV7-2 and TRBJ2-5; D not certain. CDR1 is SGHTA, CDR2 FQGNSA, per germline. Deletions cut 10 bases from V and 1 base from J, with 13 bases between. CDR3 size: 13 residues. The CDR3 reads CAIPLAAQETQYF. The CDR3 nucleotides are TGTGCCATCCCGCTGGCAGCCCAAGAGACCCAGTACTTC.

The rearrangement joins TRBV7-9 to TRBJ1-6; a possible D gene is TRBD1 (5 bases). The CDR3 loop spans 16 amino acids. The germline V gene has CDR1 SEHNR and CDR2 FQNEAQ (reference sequence). The V end lost 6 bases, the J end lost 2 bases, and 14 bases lay between the germline ends. CDR3 amino acids: CASSPGGATYNSPLHF. DNA of the CDR3: TGTGCCAGCAGTCCGGGCGGGGCCACCTATAATTCACCCCTCCACTTT.

This clone was counted a few times. The chain employs TRBV18 and TRBJ1-5; no clear D gene. Germline CDR1 reads KGHSH; CDR2 reads LQKENI. V was shortened by 2 bases and J by 4 bases, with 6 bases between the two germline ends. The CDR3 totals 13 residues. The DNA of the CDR3 is TGTGCCAGCTCACCAAACGGGAATCAGCCCCAGCATTTT. Amino acids: CASSPNGNQPQHF.

The chain employs TRBV5-8 and TRBJ1-4; D perhaps matches TRBD1 (5 bases). The germline V gene encodes CDR1 SGHTS and CDR2 YDEGEE. The V and J ends lost 4 bases and 8 bases respectively, with 12 bases between them. The CDR3 has 13 residues. For the CDR3, the DNA is TGTGCCAGCAGCCGGGCCCGGGGGGAAAAACTGTTTTTT. Its protein is CASSRARGEKLFF. Looking up the rest from reference TRBV5-8 and TRBJ1-4 gives the full variable domain: EAGVTQSPTHLIKTRGQQATLRCSPISGHTSVYWYQQALGLGLQFLLWYDEGEERNRGNFPPRFSGRQFPNYSSELNVNALELEDSALYLCASSRARGEKLFFGSGTQLSVL.

The CDR3 loop is CASSQPDILNTEAFF. The CDR3 DNA reads TGTGCCAGCAGCCAACCGGACATATTGAACACTGAAGCTTTCTTT. The V gene is TRBV7-9, the J gene TRBJ1-1, with a possible D match to TRBD1 (5 bases). Germline-derived CDR1 and CDR2 are SEHNR and FQNEAQ (reference sequence). Trimming left V 5 bases short and J 0 bases short, with 13 bases between. CDR3 length: 15 residues.

This chain connects TRBV6-1 to TRBJ2-3, with D unresolved. The CDR3 is 14 amino acids. V lost 7 bases and J lost 0, with 11 bases in between. CDR1 and CDR2 (germline): MNHNS, SASEGT. The CDR3 sequence: CASNYSPSTDTQYF. CDR3 coding DNA: TGTGCCAGCAATTATTCTCCTAGCACAGATACGCAGTATTTT.

This chain joins TRBV29-1 and TRBJ2-5; 14 bases line up with TRBD2. V dropped 4 bases and J dropped 2; count of bases not matched to a gene: 0. The CDR3 has 14 residues. Germline assignment: CDR1 SQVTM and CDR2 ANQGSEA. The CDR3 nucleotides are TGCAGCGTTGGACTAGCGGGGGGGCAAGAGACCCAGTACTTC. It translates to CSVGLAGGQETQYF.

The chain joins TRBV18 to TRBJ2-2; TRBD1 or TRBD2 may be the D gene (5 bases each). Looked up from germline, CDR1 is KGHSH and CDR2 is LQKENI. Trimming pared 3 bases from V and 8 bases from J, leaving 13 bases between. The CDR3 has 14 amino acids. The CDR3 is CASSPGTLRGELFF. DNA for the CDR3: TGTGCCAGCTCACCCGGGACCCTAAGAGGGGAGCTGTTTTTT.

The chain recombines TRBV5-5 with TRBJ2-1, with no clear D. The germline V and J ends were trimmed by 4 bases and 7 bases, with 3 bases remaining between them. The CDR3 spans 10 residues. The germline CDR1 and CDR2 sequences are SGHKS and YYEKEE (reference sequence). For the CDR3, the DNA is TGTGCCAGCAGCGGGAATGAGCAGTTCTTC. It specifies CASSGNEQFF.

This clone showed up just once. The rearrangement links TRBV15 to TRBJ2-1; D ambiguous. CDR3 size: 11 residues. Germline loops: CDR1 LNHNV, CDR2 YYDKDF (reference sequence). With 3 bases removed from V and 4 bases from J, the gap between germline ends came to 1 base. The CDR3 is CATSRYNEQFF. In nucleotides, the CDR3 is TGTGCCACCAGCAGGTACAATGAGCAGTTCTTC. The entire variable domain, with the rest obtained from reference TRBV15 and TRBJ2-1, is as follows: DAMVIQNPRYQVTQFGKPVTLSCSQTLNHNVMYWYQQKSSQAPKLLFHYYDKDFNNEADTPDNFQSRRPNTSFCFLDIRSPGLGDTAMYLCATSRYNEQFFGPGTRLTVL.

The chain carries TRBV5-4 and TRBJ1-6, with D uncertain. Trimming shortened V by 4 bases and J by 7 bases, and 9 bases separated the two germline ends. The CDR3 is made up of 13 amino acids. Germline V CDR1 and CDR2: SGHNT, YYREEE (reference sequence). The DNA for the CDR3 is TGTGCCAGCAGCCTCGACCTGAATTCACCCCTCCACTTT. Encoded protein: CASSLDLNSPLHF.

The chain uses TRBV29-1 and TRBJ2-3; 8 nucleotides line up with TRBD2. Trimming took 1 base from V and 3 from J; bases not matched to a gene: 9. The CDR3 has 16 residues. Germline V lookup: CDR1 SQVTM, CDR2 ANQGSEA. DNA of the CDR3: TGCAGCGTTGAAGGGTTGCGACGGGAGGGTACAGATACGCAGTATTTT. It is translated as CSVEGLRREGTDTQYF.